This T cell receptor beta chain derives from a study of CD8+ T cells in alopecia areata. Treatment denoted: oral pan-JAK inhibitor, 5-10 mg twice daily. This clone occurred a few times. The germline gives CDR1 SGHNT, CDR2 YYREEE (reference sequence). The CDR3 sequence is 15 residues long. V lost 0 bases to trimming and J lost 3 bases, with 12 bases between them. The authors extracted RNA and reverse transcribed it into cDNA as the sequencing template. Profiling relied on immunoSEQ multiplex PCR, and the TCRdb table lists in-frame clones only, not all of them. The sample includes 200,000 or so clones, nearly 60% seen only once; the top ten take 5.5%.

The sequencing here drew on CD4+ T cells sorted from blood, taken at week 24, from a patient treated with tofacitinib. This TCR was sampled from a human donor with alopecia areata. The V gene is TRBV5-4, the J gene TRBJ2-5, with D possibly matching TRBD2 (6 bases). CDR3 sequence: CASSLEAGREETQYF. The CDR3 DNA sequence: TGTGCCAGCAGCTTGGAGGCGGGAAGGGAAGAGACCCAGTACTTC.